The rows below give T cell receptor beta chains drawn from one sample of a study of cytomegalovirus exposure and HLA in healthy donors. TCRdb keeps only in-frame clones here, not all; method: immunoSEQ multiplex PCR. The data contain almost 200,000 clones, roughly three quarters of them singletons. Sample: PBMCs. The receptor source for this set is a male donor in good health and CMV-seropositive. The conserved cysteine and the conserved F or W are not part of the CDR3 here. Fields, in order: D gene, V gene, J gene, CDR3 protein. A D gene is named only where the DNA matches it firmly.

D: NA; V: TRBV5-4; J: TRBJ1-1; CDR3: ASSPSDGNTEAF
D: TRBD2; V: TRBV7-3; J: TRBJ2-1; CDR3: ASSLGGRGYNEQF
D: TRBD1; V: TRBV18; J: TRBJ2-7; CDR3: ASSPTDRGYEQY
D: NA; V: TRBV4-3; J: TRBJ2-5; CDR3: ASSQSTDQETQY
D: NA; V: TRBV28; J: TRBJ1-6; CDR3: ASSVQGSSYNSPLH
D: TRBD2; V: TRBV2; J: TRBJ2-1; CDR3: ASRRNRLVLAGGSYNEQF
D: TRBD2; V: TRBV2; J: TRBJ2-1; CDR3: ASKGGRAILEQF
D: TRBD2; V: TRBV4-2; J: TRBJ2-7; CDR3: ASSQGLAGAYEQY
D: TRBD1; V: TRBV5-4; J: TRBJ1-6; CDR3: ASNQDRESPLH
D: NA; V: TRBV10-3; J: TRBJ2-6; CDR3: AISLSGGTGANVLT
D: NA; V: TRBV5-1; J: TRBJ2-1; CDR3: ASTASGAYNEQF
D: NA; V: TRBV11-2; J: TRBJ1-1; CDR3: ASSSAVEAF
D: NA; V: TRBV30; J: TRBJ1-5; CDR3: AWNRDSNQPQH
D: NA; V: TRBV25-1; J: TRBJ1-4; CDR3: ASSESATNEKLF
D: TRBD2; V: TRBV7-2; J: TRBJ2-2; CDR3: ASSLVPSGPGELF
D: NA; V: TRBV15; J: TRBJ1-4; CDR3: ATSPRTENEKLF
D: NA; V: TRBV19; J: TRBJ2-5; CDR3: ASWGGNWETQY
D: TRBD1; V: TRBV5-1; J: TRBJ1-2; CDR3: ASSLGQGAYGYT
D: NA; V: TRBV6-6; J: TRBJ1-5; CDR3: ASSYSSPGQPQH
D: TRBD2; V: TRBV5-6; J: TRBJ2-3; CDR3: ASSSTSGTMGLRTDTQY
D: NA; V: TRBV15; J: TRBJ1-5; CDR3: ATSSRDRTSNQPQH
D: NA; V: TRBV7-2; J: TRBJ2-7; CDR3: ASRYASDEQY
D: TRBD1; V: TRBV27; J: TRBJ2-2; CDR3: ASSTHRGLTTDTGELF
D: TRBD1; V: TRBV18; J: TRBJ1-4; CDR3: ASFPKLTGLGANEKLF
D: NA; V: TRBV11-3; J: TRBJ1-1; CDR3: ASSLGGENTEAF
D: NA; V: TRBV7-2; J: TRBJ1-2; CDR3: ASSLERFNYGYT
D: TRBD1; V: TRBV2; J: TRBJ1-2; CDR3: ASILWTGGDGYT